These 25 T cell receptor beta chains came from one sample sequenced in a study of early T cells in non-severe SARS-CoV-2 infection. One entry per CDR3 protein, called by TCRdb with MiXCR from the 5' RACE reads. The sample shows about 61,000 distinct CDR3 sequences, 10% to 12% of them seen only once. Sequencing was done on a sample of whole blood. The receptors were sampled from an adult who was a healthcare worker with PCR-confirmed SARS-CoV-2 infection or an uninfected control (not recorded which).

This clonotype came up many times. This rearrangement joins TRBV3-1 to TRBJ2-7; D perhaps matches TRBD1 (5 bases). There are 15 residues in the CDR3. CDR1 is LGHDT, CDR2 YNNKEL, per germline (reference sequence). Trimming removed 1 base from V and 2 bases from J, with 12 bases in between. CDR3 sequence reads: CASSQGGSRAYEQYF. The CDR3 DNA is TGTGCCAGCAGCCAAGGGGGCAGCCGGGCCTACGAGCAGTACTTC.

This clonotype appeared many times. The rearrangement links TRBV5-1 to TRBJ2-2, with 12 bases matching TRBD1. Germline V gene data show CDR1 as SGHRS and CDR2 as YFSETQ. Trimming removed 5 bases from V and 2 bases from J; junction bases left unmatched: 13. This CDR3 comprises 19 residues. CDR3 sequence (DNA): TGCGCCAGCAGTTTCCTTATGATGGGACAGGGGGCCAACACCGGGGAGCTGTTTTTT. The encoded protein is CASSFLMMGQGANTGELFF. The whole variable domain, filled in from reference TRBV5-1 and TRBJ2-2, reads KAGVTQTPRYLIKTRGQQVTLSCSPISGHRSVSWYQQTPGQGLQFLFEYFSETQRNKGNFPGRFSGRQFSNSRSEMNVSTLELGDSALYLCASSFLMMGQGANTGELFFGEGSRLTVL.

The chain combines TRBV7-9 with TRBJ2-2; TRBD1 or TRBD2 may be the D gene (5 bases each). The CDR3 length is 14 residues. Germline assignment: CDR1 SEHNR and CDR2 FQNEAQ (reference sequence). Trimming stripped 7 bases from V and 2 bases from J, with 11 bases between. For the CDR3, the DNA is TGTGCCAGCAAGGGACCTCGAAACACCGGGGAGCTGTTTTTT. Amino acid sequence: CASKGPRNTGELFF.

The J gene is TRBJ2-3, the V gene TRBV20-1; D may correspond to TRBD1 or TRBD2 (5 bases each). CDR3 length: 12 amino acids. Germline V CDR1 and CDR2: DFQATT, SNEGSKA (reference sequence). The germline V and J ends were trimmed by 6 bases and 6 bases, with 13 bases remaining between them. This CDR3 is CSAAGAGDTQYF. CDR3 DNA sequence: TGCAGTGCCGCCGGGGCAGGGGATACGCAGTATTTT.

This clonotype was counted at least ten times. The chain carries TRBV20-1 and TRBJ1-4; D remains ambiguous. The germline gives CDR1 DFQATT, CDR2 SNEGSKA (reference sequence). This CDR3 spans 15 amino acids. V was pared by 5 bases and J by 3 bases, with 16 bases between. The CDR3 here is CSAAQRARANEKLFF. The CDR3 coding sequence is TGCAGTGCTGCCCAGCGGGCTCGGGCTAATGAAAAACTGTTTTTT.

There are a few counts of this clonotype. The CDR3 nucleotides are TGCAGCGTTGAACGAGAGACCCAGTACTTC. The encoded protein is CSVERETQYF. This sequence joins TRBV29-1 and TRBJ2-5; D call uncertain. Germline-derived CDR1 and CDR2 are SQVTM and ANQGSEA. V shed 2 bases and J shed 4 bases, with 2 bases lying between them. The CDR3 extends over 10 amino acids.

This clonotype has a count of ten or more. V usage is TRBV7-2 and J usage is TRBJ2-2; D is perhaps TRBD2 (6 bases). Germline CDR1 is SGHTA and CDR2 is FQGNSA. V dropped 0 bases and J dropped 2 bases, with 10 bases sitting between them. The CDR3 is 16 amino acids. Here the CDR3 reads CASSLAWRGNTGELFF. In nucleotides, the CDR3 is TGTGCCAGCAGCTTAGCGTGGCGGGGAAACACCGGGGAGCTGTTTTTT.

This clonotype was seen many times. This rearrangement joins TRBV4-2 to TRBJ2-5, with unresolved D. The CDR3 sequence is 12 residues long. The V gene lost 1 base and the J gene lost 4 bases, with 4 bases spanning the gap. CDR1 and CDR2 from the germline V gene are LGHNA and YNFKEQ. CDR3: CASSQGAETQYF. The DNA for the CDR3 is TGTGCCAGCAGCCAAGGGGCAGAGACCCAGTACTTC.

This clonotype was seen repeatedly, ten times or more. The CDR3 DNA is TGTGCCAGCAGGACCGGACAGGGGGTTAATTCACCCCTCCACTTT. This codes for CASRTGQGVNSPLHF. The chain couples TRBV6-6 to TRBJ1-6; 10 bases align to TRBD1. Germline CDR1 and CDR2: MNHNY and SVGAGI (reference sequence). This CDR3 spans 15 amino acids. The junction had 5 bases not matched to a gene; V was cut back by 6 bases and J by 6 bases.

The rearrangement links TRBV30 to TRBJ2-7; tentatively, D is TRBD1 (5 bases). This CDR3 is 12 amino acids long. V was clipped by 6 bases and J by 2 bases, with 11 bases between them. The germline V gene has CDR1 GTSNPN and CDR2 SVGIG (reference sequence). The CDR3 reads CACRVKAYEQYF. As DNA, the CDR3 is TGTGCCTGCAGGGTGAAGGCCTACGAGCAGTACTTC. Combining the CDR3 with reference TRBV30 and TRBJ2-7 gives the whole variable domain SQTIHQWPATLVQPVGSPLSLECTVEGTSNPNLYWYRQAAGRGLQLLFYSVGIGQISSEVPQNLSASRPQDRQFILSSKKLLLSDSGFYLCACRVKAYEQYFGPGTRLTVT.

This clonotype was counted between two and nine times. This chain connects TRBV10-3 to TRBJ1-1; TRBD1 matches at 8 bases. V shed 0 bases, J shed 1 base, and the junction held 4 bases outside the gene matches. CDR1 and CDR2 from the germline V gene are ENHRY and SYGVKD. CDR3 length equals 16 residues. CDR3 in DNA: TGTGCCATCAGTGAGTCTAGGGGGACAGGGAACACTGAAGCTTTCTTT. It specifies CAISESRGTGNTEAFF.

This CDR3 is CATQLSGANVLTF. CDR3 sequence (DNA): TGTGCCACCCAGTTGTCTGGGGCCAACGTCCTGACTTTC. V gene TRBV12-3 or TRBV12-4 combines with J gene TRBJ2-6, with D unresolved. Trimming stripped 10 bases from V and 1 base from J, with 8 bases between. The CDR3 spans 13 residues.

For the CDR3, the DNA is TGCGCCACAGGGGGGGGATTCTACGAGCAGTACTTC. It translates to CATGGGFYEQYF. The chain couples TRBV10-2 to TRBJ2-7, with D possibly being TRBD1 or TRBD2 (7 bases each). The CDR3 has 12 residues. Germline CDR1 WSHSY, CDR2 SAAADI. V was pared by 10 bases and J by 3 bases, with 13 bases between.

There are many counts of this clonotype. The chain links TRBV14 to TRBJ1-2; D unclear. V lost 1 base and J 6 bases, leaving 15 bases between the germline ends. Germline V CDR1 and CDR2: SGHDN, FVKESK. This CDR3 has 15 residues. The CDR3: CASSQGGSLPHGYTF. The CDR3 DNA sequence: TGTGCCAGCAGCCAAGGAGGGAGTCTACCCCATGGCTACACCTTC.

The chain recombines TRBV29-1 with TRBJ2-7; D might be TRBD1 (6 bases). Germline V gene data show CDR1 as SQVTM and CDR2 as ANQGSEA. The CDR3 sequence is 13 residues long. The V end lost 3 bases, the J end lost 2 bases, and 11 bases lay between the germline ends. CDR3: CSVEGDIPYEQYF. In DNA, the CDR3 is TGCAGCGTTGAGGGGGACATACCCTACGAGCAGTACTTC.

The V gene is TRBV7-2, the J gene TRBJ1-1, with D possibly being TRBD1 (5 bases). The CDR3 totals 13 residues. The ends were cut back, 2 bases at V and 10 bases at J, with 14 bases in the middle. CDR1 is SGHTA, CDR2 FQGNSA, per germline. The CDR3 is CASSLMYSQGAFF. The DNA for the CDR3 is TGTGCCAGCAGCTTAATGTACTCCCAGGGAGCTTTCTTT. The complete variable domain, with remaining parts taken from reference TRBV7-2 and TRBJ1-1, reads GAGVSQSPSNKVTEKGKDVELRCDPISGHTALYWYRQSLGQGLEFLIYFQGNSAPDKSGLPSDRFSAERTGGSVSTLTIQRTQQEDSAVYLCASSLMYSQGAFFGQGTRLTVV.

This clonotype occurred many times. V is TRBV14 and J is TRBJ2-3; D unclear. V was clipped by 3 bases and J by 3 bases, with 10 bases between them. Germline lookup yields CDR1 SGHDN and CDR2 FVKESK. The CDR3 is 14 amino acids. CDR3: CASSQSYATDTQYF. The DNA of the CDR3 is TGTGCCAGCAGCCAGAGTTACGCTACAGATACGCAGTATTTT. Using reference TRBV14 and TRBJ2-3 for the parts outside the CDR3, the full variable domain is EAGVTQFPSHSVIEKGQTVTLRCDPISGHDNLYWYRRVMGKEIKFLLHFVKESKQDESGMPNNRFLAERTGGTYSTLKVQPAELEDSGVYFCASSQSYATDTQYFGPGTRLTVL.

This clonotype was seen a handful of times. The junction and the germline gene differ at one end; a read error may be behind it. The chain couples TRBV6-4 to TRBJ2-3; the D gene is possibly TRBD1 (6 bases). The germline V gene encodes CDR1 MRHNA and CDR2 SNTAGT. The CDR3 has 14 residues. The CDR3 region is CASCEKGGTDTQYF. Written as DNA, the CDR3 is TGTGCCAGCTGTGAGAAGGGGGGCACAGATACGCAGTATTTT.

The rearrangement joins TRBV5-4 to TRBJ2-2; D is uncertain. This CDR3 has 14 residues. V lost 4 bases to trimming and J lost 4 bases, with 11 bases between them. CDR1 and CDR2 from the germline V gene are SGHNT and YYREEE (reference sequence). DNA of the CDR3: TGTGCCAGCAGCACTCTTCTCGGCACCGGGGAGCTGTTTTTT. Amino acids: CASSTLLGTGELFF.

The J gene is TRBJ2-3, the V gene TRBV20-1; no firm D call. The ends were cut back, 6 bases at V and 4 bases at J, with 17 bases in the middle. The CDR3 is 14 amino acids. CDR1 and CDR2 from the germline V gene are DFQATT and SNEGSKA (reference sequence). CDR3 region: CSAPIGSAADTQYF. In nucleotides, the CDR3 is TGCAGTGCCCCGATAGGGTCGGCGGCAGATACGCAGTATTTT.

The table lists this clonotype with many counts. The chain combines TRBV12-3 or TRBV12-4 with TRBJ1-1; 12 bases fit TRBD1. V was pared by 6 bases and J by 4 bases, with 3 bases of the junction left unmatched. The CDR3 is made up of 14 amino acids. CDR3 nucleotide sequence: TGTGCCAGCAGGGGGACAGGGGGCTTCACTGAAGCTTTCTTT. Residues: CASRGTGGFTEAFF.

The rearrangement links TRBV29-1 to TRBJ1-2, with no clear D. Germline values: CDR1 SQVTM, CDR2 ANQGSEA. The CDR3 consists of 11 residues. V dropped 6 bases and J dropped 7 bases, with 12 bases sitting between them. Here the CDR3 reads CSVDPKSGYTF. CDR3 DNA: TGCAGCGTAGATCCTAAATCTGGCTACACCTTC.

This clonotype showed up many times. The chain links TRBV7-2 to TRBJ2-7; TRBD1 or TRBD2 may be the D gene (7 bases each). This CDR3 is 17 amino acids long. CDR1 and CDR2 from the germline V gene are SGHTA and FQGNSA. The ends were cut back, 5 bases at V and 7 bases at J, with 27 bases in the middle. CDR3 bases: TGTGCCAGCAGCCCCAGGGGGAGCGGGACCCTTCCTCGGGAGCAGTACTTC. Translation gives CASSPRGSGTLPREQYF.

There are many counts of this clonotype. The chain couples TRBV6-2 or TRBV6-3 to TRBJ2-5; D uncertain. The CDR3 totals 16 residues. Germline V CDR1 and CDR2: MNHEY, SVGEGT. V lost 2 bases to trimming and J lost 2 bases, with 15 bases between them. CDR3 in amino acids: CASSYGTTWQQETQYF. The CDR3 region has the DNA TGTGCCAGCAGTTACGGTACGACTTGGCAGCAAGAGACCCAGTACTTC.

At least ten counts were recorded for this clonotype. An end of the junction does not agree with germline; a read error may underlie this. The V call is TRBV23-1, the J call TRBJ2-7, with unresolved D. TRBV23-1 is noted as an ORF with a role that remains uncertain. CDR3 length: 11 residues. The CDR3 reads CASSHWMNDPF. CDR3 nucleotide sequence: TGCGCCAGCAGTCATTGGATGAATGACCCTTTC.